Listed below are T cell receptor beta chains from one sample, sequenced in a study of identical twins. TCRdb ran MiXCR on the 5' RACE reads and lists one entry per CDR3 protein. The repertoire holds 1.5 million to 2 million distinct CDR3 sequences, 25% to 35% seen once, with 0.25% to 0.3% in the top ten. Input material: cord blood. The source is a newborn girl in good health. CDR3s include the opening cysteine and the closing phenylalanine or tryptophan. Each record gives: clone size, D gene, J gene, V gene, CDR3 protein, CDR3 DNA. A D gene is named only where the DNA matches it firmly. Part of the rows lack a size; the others show once, few, many or a class for expanded clones.

clone size: -
D gene: -
J gene: TRBJ1-1
V gene: TRBV7-9
CDR3 protein: CASSELRREAFF
CDR3 DNA: TGTGCCAGCAGCGAACTACGACGGGAAGCTTTCTTT

clone size: once
D gene: TRBD2
J gene: TRBJ2-1
V gene: TRBV29-1
CDR3 protein: CTGTSGRDNEQFF
CDR3 DNA: TGCACCGGAACTAGCGGGAGGGACAATGAGCAGTTCTTC

clone size: -
D gene: -
J gene: TRBJ2-1
V gene: TRBV4-2
CDR3 protein: CASSQPYRDAQLSSYNEQFF
CDR3 DNA: TGTGCCAGCAGCCAACCTTACCGGGACGCACAACTTAGCTCCTACAATGAGCAGTTCTTC

clone size: -
D gene: TRBD2
J gene: TRBJ2-7
V gene: TRBV12-3/TRBV12-4
CDR3 protein: CASNFSGSSYEQYF
CDR3 DNA: TGTGCCAGCAATTTTAGCGGGAGTTCCTACGAGCAGTACTTC

clone size: -
D gene: -
J gene: TRBJ1-6
V gene: TRBV18
CDR3 protein: CASSPQGQTNSYNSPLHF
CDR3 DNA: TGTGCCAGCTCACCCCAAGGACAGACTAACTCCTATAATTCACCCCTCCACTTT

clone size: -
D gene: TRBD2
J gene: TRBJ2-7
V gene: TRBV12-3/TRBV12-4
CDR3 protein: CASSQSGISYNEQYF
CDR3 DNA: TGTGCCAGCAGTCAAAGCGGGATCTCCTACAATGAGCAGTACTTC

clone size: -
D gene: -
J gene: TRBJ1-2
V gene: TRBV7-9
CDR3 protein: CATSSTRDYGYTF
CDR3 DNA: TGTGCCACTTCCTCTACTCGGGACTATGGCTACACCTTC

clone size: few
D gene: -
J gene: TRBJ1-5
V gene: TRBV6-1
CDR3 protein: CASSEAGQAQPQHF
CDR3 DNA: TGTGCCAGCAGTGAAGCAGGGCAGGCTCAGCCCCAGCATTTT

clone size: few
D gene: TRBD2
J gene: TRBJ2-5
V gene: TRBV20-1
CDR3 protein: CSARLGTMGQETQYF
CDR3 DNA: TGCAGTGCTAGGCTCGGGACTATGGGCCAAGAGACCCAGTACTTC

clone size: -
D gene: -
J gene: TRBJ2-7
V gene: TRBV6-5
CDR3 protein: CASRRLLVRLYEQYF
CDR3 DNA: TGTGCCAGCAGACGACTACTTGTAAGGCTTTACGAGCAGTACTTC

clone size: many
D gene: -
J gene: TRBJ1-2
V gene: TRBV6-6
CDR3 protein: CASSDTGGNYGYTF
CDR3 DNA: TGTGCCAGCAGTGATACTGGTGGGAACTATGGCTACACCTTC

clone size: -
D gene: TRBD2
J gene: TRBJ2-7
V gene: TRBV5-1
CDR3 protein: CASSLASGVEVTYEQYF
CDR3 DNA: TGCGCCAGCAGCTTGGCCAGCGGGGTAGAGGTTACCTACGAGCAGTACTTC

clone size: -
D gene: TRBD1
J gene: TRBJ1-2
V gene: TRBV5-6
CDR3 protein: CASSRNANRQGYGYTF
CDR3 DNA: TGTGCCAGCAGCCGCAACGCCAACCGACAGGGATATGGCTACACCTTC

clone size: few
D gene: -
J gene: TRBJ1-2
V gene: TRBV10-3
CDR3 protein: CAISERGGGYGYTF
CDR3 DNA: TGTGCCATCAGTGAGAGGGGCGGCGGTTATGGCTACACCTTC